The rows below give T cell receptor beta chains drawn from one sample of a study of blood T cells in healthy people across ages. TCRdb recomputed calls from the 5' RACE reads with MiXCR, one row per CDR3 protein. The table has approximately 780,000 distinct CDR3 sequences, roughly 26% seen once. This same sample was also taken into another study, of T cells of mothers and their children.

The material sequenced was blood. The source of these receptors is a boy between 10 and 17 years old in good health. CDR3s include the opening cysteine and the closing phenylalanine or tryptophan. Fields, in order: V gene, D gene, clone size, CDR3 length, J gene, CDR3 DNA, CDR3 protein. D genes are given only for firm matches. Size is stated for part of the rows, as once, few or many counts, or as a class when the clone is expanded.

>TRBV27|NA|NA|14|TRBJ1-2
TGTGCCAGCAGTTTACTCGGGACACACTATGGCTACACCTTC
CASSLLGTHYGYTF
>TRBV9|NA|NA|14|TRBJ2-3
TGTGCCAGCAGCGTAGGAAGGGGAGCAGATACGCAGTATTTT
CASSVGRGADTQYF
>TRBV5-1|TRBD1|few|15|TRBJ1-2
TGTGCCAGCAGCTATTACGCAGGGGGGTCCGGTGGCTACACCTTC
CASSYYAGGSGGYTF
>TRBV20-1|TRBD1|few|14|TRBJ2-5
TGCAGTGCTATTCTCGGGACAGGGGGAGGGACCCAGTACTTC
CSAILGTGGGTQYF
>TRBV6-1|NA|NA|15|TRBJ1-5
TGTGCCAGCAGGGACCTTACCGGGACAAATCAGCCCCAGCATTTT
CASRDLTGTNQPQHF
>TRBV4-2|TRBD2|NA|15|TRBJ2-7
TGTGCCAGCAGCCAAGATGGGGGTCTAGCGGGCGAGCAGTACTTC
CASSQDGGLAGEQYF
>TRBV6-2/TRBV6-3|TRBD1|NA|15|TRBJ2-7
TGTGCCAGCAGCTTTCGCATGACAGGGGATGACGAGCAGTACTTC
CASSFRMTGDDEQYF
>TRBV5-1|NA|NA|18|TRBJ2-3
TGCGCCAGCAGCTTGGCCTCCCCCGGACAGCCCTGGGGAGATACGCAGTATTTT
CASSLASPGQPWGDTQYF
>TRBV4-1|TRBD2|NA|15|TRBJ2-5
TGCGCCAGCAGACTAGCGGGGGTTAATCAAGAGACCCAGTACTTC
CASRLAGVNQETQYF
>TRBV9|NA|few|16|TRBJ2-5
TGTGCCAGCAGCGTAGTAGGTGGGGGGGCAGGAGAGACCCAGTACTTC
CASSVVGGGAGETQYF
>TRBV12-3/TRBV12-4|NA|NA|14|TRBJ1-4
TGTGCCAGCAGTTCGGGGGGAACTAATGAAAAACTGCTTTTT
CASSSGGTNEKLLF
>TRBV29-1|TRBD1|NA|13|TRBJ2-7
TGCAGCGCACTCGACAGGGGCCCCTACGAGCAGTACTTC
CSALDRGPYEQYF
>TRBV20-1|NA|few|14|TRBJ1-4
TGCAGTGCTAGAGTGGGGGGCACTAATGAAAAACTGTTTTTT
CSARVGGTNEKLFF
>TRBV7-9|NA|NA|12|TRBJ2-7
TGTGCCAGCAGCACCCCCGTGAGCGAGCAGGACTTC
CASSTPVSEQDF
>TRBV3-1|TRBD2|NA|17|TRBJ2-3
TGTGCCAGCAGCCAAGAGGGCAGGACTAGCGGGATAGATACGCAGTATTTT
CASSQEGRTSGIDTQYF
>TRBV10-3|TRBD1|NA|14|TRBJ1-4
TGTGCCATCAGTGATCAGGGGGCGCGGGGAAAACTGTTTTTT
CAISDQGARGKLFF
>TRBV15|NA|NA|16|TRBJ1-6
TGTGCCACCAGCAGAGATCTTGGCCGTGGGAATTCACCCCTCCACTTT
CATSRDLGRGNSPLHF
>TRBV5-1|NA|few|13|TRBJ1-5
TGCGCCAGCAGCTTCAAGGGTGGTCAGCCCCAGCATTTT
CASSFKGGQPQHF
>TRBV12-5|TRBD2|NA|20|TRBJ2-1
TGTGCTAGTGGTTTTTTTTCCGGACTAGCGGGGTATCTTGCCTACAATGAGCAGTTCTTC
CASGFFSGLAGYLAYNEQFF
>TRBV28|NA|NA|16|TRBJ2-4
TGTGCCAGCAGTTTGGAAGGTGAAGGCACGCGAGACATTCAGTACTTC
CASSLEGEGTRDIQYF
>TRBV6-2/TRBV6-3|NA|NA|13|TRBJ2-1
TGTGCCAGCAGTTCCCAGACGCACAATGAGCAGTTCTTC
CASSSQTHNEQFF
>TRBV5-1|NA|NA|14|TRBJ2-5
TGCGCCAGCAGCGGCCGGGACCAGCAGGAGACCCAGTACTTC
CASSGRDQQETQYF
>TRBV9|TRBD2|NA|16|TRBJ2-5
TGTGCCAGCAGCGGATCTAGCGGGGGCCCTCAAGAGACCCAGTACTTC
CASSGSSGGPQETQYF
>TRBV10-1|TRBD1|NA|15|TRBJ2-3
TGCGCCAGCAGTGAGCCCGGACAGGGTCCAGATACGCAGTATTTT
CASSEPGQGPDTQYF
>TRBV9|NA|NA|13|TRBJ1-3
TGTGCCAGCAGCGTAGGGGGAGGCGACACCATATATTTT
CASSVGGGDTIYF
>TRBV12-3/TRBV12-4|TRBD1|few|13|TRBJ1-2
TGTGCCAGCAGCCAACAGGGGTTGGGGGGCTACACCTTC
CASSQQGLGGYTF
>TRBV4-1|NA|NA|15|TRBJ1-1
TGCGCCAGCAGCCGAGCCCTGCCGGGGAACACTGAAGCTTTCTTT
CASSRALPGNTEAFF
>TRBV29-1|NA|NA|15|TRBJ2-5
TGCAGCGTTGTCTGGGGAGGGGGAGGAGGAGAGACCCAGTACTTC
CSVVWGGGGGETQYF
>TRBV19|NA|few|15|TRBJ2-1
TGTGCCAGTAGTATGAGGGGCTCTGTTTACAATGAGCAGTTCTTC
CASSMRGSVYNEQFF
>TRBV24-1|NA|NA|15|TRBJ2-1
TGTGCCACCAGCGGCCCCGTTCGGCTGGTGAATGAGCAGTTCTTC
CATSGPVRLVNEQFF
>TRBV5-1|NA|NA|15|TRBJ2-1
TGCGCCAGCAGCTTCACGGGGCTCTCCTACAATGAGCAGTTCTTC
CASSFTGLSYNEQFF
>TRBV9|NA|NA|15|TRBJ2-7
TGTGCCAGCAGCCGGGCGGGGACGGGCTCCTCCGAGCAGTACTTC
CASSRAGTGSSEQYF
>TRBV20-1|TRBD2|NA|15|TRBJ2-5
TGCAGTGCTCGCTGGGCTAGCGGGCCGAAAGAGACCCAGTACTTC
CSARWASGPKETQYF
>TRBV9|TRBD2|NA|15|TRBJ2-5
TGTGCCAGCAGCTCTCCGGGGGGGCGTGGGGAGACCCAGTACTTC
CASSSPGGRGETQYF
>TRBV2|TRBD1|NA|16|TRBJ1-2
TGTGCCAGCAGTGAAGGAGCCGGGACAGGGGCCGATGGCTACACCTTC
CASSEGAGTGADGYTF
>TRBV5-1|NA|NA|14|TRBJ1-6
TGCGCCAGCAGCTTGGCTGACGGGGAGTCTATCCTCCACTTT
CASSLADGESILHF
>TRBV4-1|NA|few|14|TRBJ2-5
TGCGCCAGCAGGAAGGGGGGCTTTCAGGAGACCCAGTACTTC
CASRKGGFQETQYF
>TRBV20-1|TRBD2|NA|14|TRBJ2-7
TGCAGTGCTATGACTAGCGGGGAGATCTACGAGCAGTACTTC
CSAMTSGEIYEQYF
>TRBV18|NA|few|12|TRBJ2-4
TGTGCCAGCTCACCAAGTGGGGCCATTCAGTACTTC
CASSPSGAIQYF
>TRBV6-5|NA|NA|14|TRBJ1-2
TGTGTCAGCACCTATCACAGGGAAAGTAGTGGCTACACCTTC
CVSTYHRESSGYTF
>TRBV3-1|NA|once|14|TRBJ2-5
TGTGCCAGCAGCCAAGATTGGTCAGGGGAGACCCAGTACTTC
CASSQDWSGETQYF
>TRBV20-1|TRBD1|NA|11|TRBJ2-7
TGCAGTGCTACGTGGGGACAGGGCGAGTACTTC
CSATWGQGEYF
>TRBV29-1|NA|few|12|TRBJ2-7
TGCAGCGTGGCGGCCAACTCCTACGAGCAGTACTTC
CSVAANSYEQYF
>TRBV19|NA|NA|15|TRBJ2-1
TGTGCCAGTAGTAATAGCGGATTCTCCTACAATGAGCAGTTCTTC
CASSNSGFSYNEQFF
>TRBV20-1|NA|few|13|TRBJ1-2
TGCAGTGCTAGAGGCGGACAGTCGGGTGGCTACACCTTC
CSARGGQSGGYTF
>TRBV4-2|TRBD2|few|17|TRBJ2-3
TGTGCCAGCAGCCAAGTTGGGAGCGGGGGGCCAGGGGATACGCAGTATTTT
CASSQVGSGGPGDTQYF
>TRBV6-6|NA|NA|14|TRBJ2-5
TGTGCCAGCAGGCCAAGGGTGGGGCAAGAGACCCAGTACTTC
CASRPRVGQETQYF
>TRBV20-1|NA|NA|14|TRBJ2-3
TGCAGTGCTAGAGATCTCGGTTTCACAGATACGCAGTATTTT
CSARDLGFTDTQYF
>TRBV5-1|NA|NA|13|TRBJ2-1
TGCGCCAGCAGCTTGGTTAGGGCTGATGAGCAGTTCTTC
CASSLVRADEQFF
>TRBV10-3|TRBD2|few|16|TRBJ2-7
TGTGCCATCAGTGAGTCGACCAGCGGGGCGCGCTACGAGCAGTACTTC
CAISESTSGARYEQYF
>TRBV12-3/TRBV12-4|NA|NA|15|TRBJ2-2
TGTGCCAGCTCTGGACCGGTACTGGGGGGTGGGGAGCTGTTTTTT
CASSGPVLGGGELFF
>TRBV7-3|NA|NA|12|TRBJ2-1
TGTGCCAGCAGCTTAATGACCAATGAGCAGTTCTTC
CASSLMTNEQFF
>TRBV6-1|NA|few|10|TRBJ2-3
TGTGCCAGCAGTTTCAGGATGCAGTATTTT
CASSFRMQYF
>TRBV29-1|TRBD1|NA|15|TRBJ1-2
TGCAGCGTTGTCCCCGTGGGACAGGGACACTATGGCTACACCTTC
CSVVPVGQGHYGYTF